The 18 T cell receptor beta chains given below trace back to one sample, sequenced in a study of shared clonotypes between healthy human individuals. TCRdb keeps only in-frame clones here, not all; method: immunoSEQ multiplex PCR. The sample has 1.4 million or so clones, approximately 98.5% seen once; the top ten hold about 0.34%. The material sequenced was naive CD4+ T cells sorted from blood. The sample's subset: CD45RA+ positively selected. The receptors were sampled from a man aged 25 to 45 in good health.

The chain is built from TRBV18 and TRBJ1-4; 8 bases are shared with TRBD1. Germline CDR1 reads KGHSH; CDR2 reads LQKENI. This CDR3 is 16 amino acids long. The junction had 11 bases not matched to a gene; V was cut back by 3 bases and J by 8 bases. The CDR3, as DNA: TGTGCCAGCTCACCGATCGGACAGGGAAGGCACGAAAAACTGTTTTTT. Protein product: CASSPIGQGRHEKLFF.

This rearrangement joins TRBV10-3 to TRBJ2-7, with 12 bases identical to TRBD2. V lost 6 bases, J lost 3 bases, and 3 bases stayed unmatched. Germline CDR1 and CDR2: ENHRY and SYGVKD. The CDR3 spans 14 residues. The CDR3 DNA follows: TGTGCCATCAGCGGACTAGCGGGAAACTACGAGCAGTACTTC. Translation: CAISGLAGNYEQYF.

This chain joins TRBV28 and TRBJ1-5; D not certain. CDR1 is MDHEN, CDR2 SYDVKM, per germline. The ends were cut back, 3 bases at V and 11 bases at J, with 17 bases in the middle. This CDR3 comprises 14 residues. Here the CDR3 reads CASSLNGAIRTQHF. CDR3 nucleotides: TGTGCCAGCAGTTTGAACGGAGCCATCAGGACCCAGCATTTT.

This clone appeared once. This chain links TRBV20-1 with TRBJ2-1, with D perhaps TRBD2 (5 bases). CDR3 length: 11 amino acids. Trimming left V 6 bases short and J 7 bases short, with 10 bases between. The germline V gene has CDR1 DFQATT and CDR2 SNEGSKA (reference sequence). DNA for the CDR3: TGCAGTGCCTCGGACTGGAATGAGCAGTTCTTC. Translation gives CSASDWNEQFF.

This clone has a single count. The chain uses TRBV5-7 and TRBJ2-1; 7 nucleotides agree with TRBD2. TRBV5-7 is an ORF, and what it does is uncertain. The CDR3 is made up of 16 amino acids. The V gene end was trimmed by 4 bases and the J gene end by 8 bases; junction bases not matched to a gene: 15. The CDR3 sequence is CASSLEPGGFVYEQFF. Written as DNA, the CDR3 is TGTGCCAGCAGCCTAGAACCGGGAGGATTTGTGTATGAGCAGTTCTTC.

This chain joins TRBV25-1 and TRBJ2-5; D possibly uses TRBD1 or TRBD2 (7 bases each). The CDR3 totals 17 residues. Germline V gene sequence: CDR1 MGHDK, CDR2 SYGVNS. V gave up 2 bases and J gave up 5 bases, with 21 bases separating them. The CDR3 nucleotides read TGTGCCAGCAGTGAAGGGCCGCGACAGGGAGGGAGGGAGACCCAGTACTTC. Its protein is CASSEGPRQGGRETQYF.

The DNA of the CDR3 is TGTGCCAGCAGTTACTTGGTGAACACTGAAGCTTTCTTT. It yields the protein CASSYLVNTEAFF. The V gene is TRBV6-6, the J gene TRBJ1-1; D gene unclear. The V end lost 1 base, the J end lost 0 bases, and 3 bases lay between the germline ends. This CDR3 is built from 13 residues. Per germline, CDR1 MNHNY and CDR2 SVGAGI (reference sequence).

The rearrangement uses TRBV7-3 and TRBJ2-3, with TRBD2 matching over 15 bases. V lost 5 bases and J lost 6; bases outside the gene matches: 6. Germline CDR1 and CDR2: SGHTA and FQGTGA. This CDR3 spans 16 amino acids. This CDR3 reads CASSAGLAGGGDTQYF. CDR3 sequence (DNA): TGTGCCAGCAGCGCGGGACTAGCGGGAGGCGGGGATACGCAGTATTTT. The full variable domain, completed using reference TRBV7-3 and TRBJ2-3, is GAGVSQTPSNKVTEKGKYVELRCDPISGHTALYWYRQSLGQGPEFLIYFQGTGAADDSGLPNDRFFAVRPEGSVSTLKIQRTERGDSAVYLCASSAGLAGGGDTQYFGPGTRLTVL.

This rearrangement joins TRBV15 to TRBJ2-1; 10 bases agree with TRBD2. Germline trimming cut 4 bases from V and 4 bases from J; bases unmatched to any gene: 1. The CDR3 totals 14 residues. Germline V lookup: CDR1 LNHNV, CDR2 YYDKDF (reference sequence). The CDR3 DNA sequence: TGTGCCACCAGCACTAGCGGGAGATACAATGAGCAGTTCTTC. Translated: CATSTSGRYNEQFF.

The J gene is TRBJ2-2, the V gene TRBV11-2, with D perhaps TRBD1 or TRBD2 (5 bases each). This CDR3 spans 16 amino acids. Germline V gene data show CDR1 as SGHAT and CDR2 as FQNNGV. V dropped 6 bases and J dropped 4 bases, with 18 bases sitting between them. The chain's CDR3 is CASRPVRGDFTGELFF. CDR3 sequence (DNA): TGTGCCAGCAGACCCGTCCGAGGGGATTTCACCGGGGAGCTGTTTTTT.

CDR3 region: CASSLGEGDTQYF. The CDR3 DNA follows: TGCGCCAGCAGCTTGGGGGAGGGAGATACGCAGTATTTT. The chain links TRBV5-1 to TRBJ2-3; TRBD2 agrees at 7 bases. The CDR3 runs to 13 residues. CDR1 is SGHRS, CDR2 YFSETQ, per germline. Trimming removed 0 bases from V and 5 bases from J; junction bases left unmatched: 0.

The rearrangement joins TRBV14 to TRBJ2-7; D is possibly TRBD1 (5 bases). Germline V CDR1 and CDR2: SGHDN, FVKESK. This CDR3 spans 13 amino acids. V was clipped by 3 bases and J by 2 bases, with 8 bases between them. CDR3 bases: TGTGCCAGCAGCCAGGCAGGGCCCTACGAGCAGTACTTC. This codes for CASSQAGPYEQYF.

V usage is TRBV28 and J usage is TRBJ2-1, with 7 bases lining up with TRBD2. The V gene's germline CDR1 is MDHEN and CDR2 SYDVKM. This CDR3 spans 16 amino acids. V was pared by 4 bases and J by 5 bases, with 11 bases of the junction left unmatched. The CDR3 nucleotides are TGTGCCAGCAGTTCTCTAGCGGCCAAGAGGCACAATGAGCAGTTCTTC. As protein: CASSSLAAKRHNEQFF.

The genes are TRBV29-1 and TRBJ2-1; tentatively, D is TRBD2 (5 bases). The V end lost 7 bases, the J end lost 5 bases, and 21 bases lay between the germline ends. The CDR3 sequence is 15 residues long. The germline CDR1 and CDR2 sequences are SQVTM and ANQGSEA. The CDR3 DNA sequence: TGCAGCGGGGGTCATTGGCGGGCCCCCAACAATGAGCAGTTCTTC. As protein: CSGGHWRAPNNEQFF.

The J gene is TRBJ2-3, the V gene TRBV7-2; TRBD2 matches 12 bases. Trimming removed 5 bases from V and 5 bases from J; junction bases left unmatched: 11. CDR3 length: 17 residues. Looked up from germline, CDR1 is SGHTA and CDR2 is FQGNSA. Here the CDR3 DNA reads TGTGCCAGCAGCCCCCGTGGACTAGCGGGATCGGTAGATACGCAGTATTTT. Its translation is CASSPRGLAGSVDTQYF.

For this clone: Other DNA sequences in the same sample also yield this CDR3. This rearrangement joins TRBV2 to TRBJ2-2; no firm D call. Germline-derived CDR1 and CDR2 are SNHLY and FYNNEI. The V gene lost 6 bases and the J gene lost 3 bases, with 5 bases spanning the gap. The CDR3 is 12 residues long. CDR3 in amino acids: CASSSDTGELFF. CDR3 coding DNA: TGTGCCAGCAGCTCAGACACCGGGGAGCTGTTTTTT.

V is TRBV18 and J is TRBJ1-5; D perhaps matches TRBD1 (5 bases). Germline CDR1 reads KGHSH; CDR2 reads LQKENI. This CDR3 spans 15 amino acids. Between the trimmed V and J ends, which lost 1 base and 5 bases, there was a span of 12 bases. The CDR3 DNA follows: TGTGCCAGCTCACCACTTTCAGGGACCGATCAGCCCCAGCATTTT. Protein sequence: CASSPLSGTDQPQHF.

The rearrangement joins TRBV9 to TRBJ1-4, with TRBD1 as a possible D gene (6 bases). Germline CDR1 SGDLS, CDR2 YYNGEE. The CDR3 is 16 amino acids. V lost 3 bases, J lost 5 bases, and 17 bases lay in between. This CDR3 reads CASSDPGDIYNEKLFF. In DNA, the CDR3 is TGTGCCAGCAGCGATCCCGGGGACATTTACAATGAAAAACTGTTTTTT.